These T cell receptor beta chains were read from a single sample in a study of blood T cell repertoires in COVID-19. Method: immunoSEQ multiplex PCR; TCRdb's copy keeps in-frame clones and lacks some. The sample lists 15,000 or so clones; 75% to 90% were seen once. The sample comprised peripheral blood. These TCRs come from a human donor in a cohort sampled during active COVID-19. The CDR3 runs from the conserved cysteine through the conserved F or W. D genes are given only for firm matches. Size tells how often a clone was seen (once, few, many) or the class of an expanded clone, and some rows leave it out.

J: TRBJ1-4; size: once; V: TRBV4-1; length: 15; D: TRBD1; DNA: TGCGCCAGCAGCCGTACAGGGGGCGCGGGGGAAAAACTGTTTTTT; CDR3: CASSRTGGAGEKLFF
J: TRBJ1-3; size: .; V: TRBV7-8; length: 13; D: .; DNA: TGTGCCAGCAGCTTACAGGGTGGAAACACCATATATTTT; CDR3: CASSLQGGNTIYF
J: TRBJ2-5; size: .; V: TRBV28; length: 14; D: TRBD2; DNA: TGTGCCAGCAAGGCTAGCGGGGGCCAAGAGACCCAGTACTTC; CDR3: CASKASGGQETQYF
J: TRBJ2-1; size: .; V: TRBV9; length: 21; D: TRBD1; DNA: TGTGCCAGCAGCTTAAGCCGGACAGGGCAGGGGGATCGGGGAAGCGACAATGAGCAGTTCTTC; CDR3: CASSLSRTGQGDRGSDNEQFF
J: TRBJ2-3; size: once; V: TRBV5-4; length: 14; D: .; DNA: TGTGCCAGCGCTAGGCAGATTTTCACAGATACGCAGTATTTT; CDR3: CASARQIFTDTQYF
J: TRBJ1-3; size: .; V: TRBV4-2; length: 15; D: .; DNA: TGTGCCAGCAGCCAAGATAGTAGCTCTGGAAACACCATATATTTT; CDR3: CASSQDSSSGNTIYF
J: TRBJ2-3; size: few; V: TRBV5-1; length: 13; D: .; DNA: TGCGCCAGCAGGTGGGCCTTCACAGATACGCAGTATTTT; CDR3: CASRWAFTDTQYF
J: TRBJ2-5; size: .; V: TRBV18; length: 14; D: .; DNA: TGTGCCAGCTCACTCGACAGCCCGCGGGAGACCCAGTACTTC; CDR3: CASSLDSPRETQYF
J: TRBJ2-7; size: .; V: TRBV19; length: 13; D: .; DNA: TGTGCCAGTAGTAAACAGGGTTCCTACGAGCAGTACTTC; CDR3: CASSKQGSYEQYF
J: TRBJ1-5; size: .; V: TRBV4-1; length: 18; D: TRBD1; DNA: TGCGCCAGCAGCCAAACACGACAGGGCCTTAATAGCAATCAGCCCCAGCATTTT; CDR3: CASSQTRQGLNSNQPQHF
J: TRBJ2-7; size: .; V: TRBV19; length: 17; D: .; DNA: TGTGCCAGTAGTCTGGGGGGGCCAGCGGCCGGACCCTACGAGCAGTACTTC; CDR3: CASSLGGPAAGPYEQYF
J: TRBJ1-5; size: .; V: TRBV5-3; length: 15; D: .; DNA: TGTGCCAGAAGCTTTAGGGGTGGTAACAATCAGCCCCAGCATTTT; CDR3: CARSFRGGNNQPQHF
J: TRBJ2-7; size: .; V: TRBV11-2; length: 14; D: .; DNA: TGTGCCAGCAGCTTAGGGCACATCAACTACGAGCAGTACTTC; CDR3: CASSLGHINYEQYF
J: TRBJ2-7; size: .; V: TRBV15; length: 13; D: TRBD1; DNA: TGTGCCACCAGCAGGGACAGGAGTAACGAGCAGTACTTC; CDR3: CATSRDRSNEQYF
J: TRBJ1-1; size: .; V: TRBV2; length: 13; D: .; DNA: TGTGCCAGCAGTGACCAGGGCCCCACTGAAGCTTTCTTT; CDR3: CASSDQGPTEAFF
J: TRBJ2-3; size: .; V: TRBV10-3; length: 13; D: .; DNA: TGTGCCATCAGTAGACTGAGCACAGATACGCAGTATTTT; CDR3: CAISRLSTDTQYF
J: TRBJ1-1; size: few; V: TRBV7-2; length: 13; D: .; DNA: TGTGCCAGCAGCTTAGTAGTGAACACTGAAGCTTTCTTT; CDR3: CASSLVVNTEAFF
J: TRBJ2-2; size: .; V: TRBV6-5; length: 15; D: .; DNA: TGTGCCAGCAGTTCTCCGACAGTGAACACCGGGGAGCTGTTTTTT; CDR3: CASSSPTVNTGELFF
J: TRBJ2-1; size: .; V: TRBV19; length: 14; D: .; DNA: TGTGCCAGTAGTATTGGGGCAATTACCCATGAGCAGTTCTTC; CDR3: CASSIGAITHEQFF
J: TRBJ1-5; size: .; V: TRBV6-2/TRBV6-3; length: 14; D: .; DNA: TGTGCCAGCAGTTCCCGACAGCTCAATCAGCCCCAGCATTTT; CDR3: CASSSRQLNQPQHF
J: TRBJ2-1; size: .; V: TRBV6-5; length: 15; D: TRBD1; DNA: TGTGCCAGCAGGGCCGGGACAGGGCCCTACAATGAGCAGTTCTTC; CDR3: CASRAGTGPYNEQFF
J: TRBJ2-5; size: .; V: TRBV7-3; length: 13; D: TRBD2; DNA: TGTGCCAGCAGCTTCGGGAGGGAAGAGACCCAGTACTTC; CDR3: CASSFGREETQYF
J: TRBJ1-2; size: .; V: TRBV2; length: 12; D: .; DNA: TGTGCCAGCAGTGAGTTACAGGGAGGCTACACCTTC; CDR3: CASSELQGGYTF
J: TRBJ2-7; size: .; V: TRBV7-6; length: 15; D: TRBD2; DNA: TGTGCCAGCAGCGCCGAAACTAGCGGGGGTTACGAGCAGTACTTC; CDR3: CASSAETSGGYEQYF
J: TRBJ2-7; size: .; V: TRBV5-5; length: 13; D: .; DNA: TGTGCCAGCGGTAGAGGAGTGGACTACGAGCAGTACTTC; CDR3: CASGRGVDYEQYF
J: TRBJ1-1; size: .; V: TRBV7-3; length: 13; D: .; DNA: TGTGCCAGCAGCTTAGGTAGGAACACTGAAGCTTTCTTT; CDR3: CASSLGRNTEAFF
J: TRBJ1-2; size: few; V: TRBV6-5; length: 13; D: .; DNA: TGTGCCAGCAGTTATGACTCTAACTATGGCTACACCTTC; CDR3: CASSYDSNYGYTF